This TCR beta chain comes out of a study of T-cell reconstitution after alpha-beta-depleted transplantation in children. Construction of the TCRbeta library involved unique molecular identifiers. Each CDR3 protein is one row after TCRdb ran MiXCR on the PCR reads. Of 750,000 to 950,000 distinct CDR3 sequences listed, 16% are singletons. The study's findings and limits: High day-60 TCRbeta diversity in some patients came from surviving recipient T cells and thymic progenitors.

Regarding this clonotype: Its specificity is not known.

This CDR3 has 13 residues. The ends lost 4 bases at V and 8 bases at J; junction bases unmatched: 8. The germline V gene encodes CDR1 SGHRS and CDR2 YFSETQ. This receptor was taken from a male patient younger than 18 who had a stem cell transplant for acute lymphoblastic leukemia, so the T cells may come from the graft donor. The material was PBMCs, mostly from graft donor cells, obtained 360 days after TCRalphabeta/CD19-depleted stem cell transplant. The chain recombines TRBV5-1 with TRBJ1-2; the match to TRBD1 covers 7 bases. The CDR3 bases are TGCGCCAGCAGCATCGGACAGGCCTGGGGCTACACCTTC. This sequence encodes CASSIGQAWGYTF.